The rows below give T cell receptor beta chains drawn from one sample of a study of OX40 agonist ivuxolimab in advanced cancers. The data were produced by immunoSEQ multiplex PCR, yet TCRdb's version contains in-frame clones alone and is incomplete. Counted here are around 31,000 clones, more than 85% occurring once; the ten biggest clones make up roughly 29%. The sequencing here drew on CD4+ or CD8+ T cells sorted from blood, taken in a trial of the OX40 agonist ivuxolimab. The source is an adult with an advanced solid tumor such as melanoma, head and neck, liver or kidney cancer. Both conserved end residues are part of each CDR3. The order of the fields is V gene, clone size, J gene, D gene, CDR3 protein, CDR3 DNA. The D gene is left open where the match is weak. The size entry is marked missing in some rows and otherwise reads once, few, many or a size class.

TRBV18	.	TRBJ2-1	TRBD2	CASSPGILAGIDEQFF	TGTGCCAGCTCACCAGGTATACTAGCGGGAATCGATGAGCAGTTCTTC
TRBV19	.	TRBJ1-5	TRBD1	CASSIGARGHQPQHF	TGTGCCAGTAGTATAGGGGCCAGGGGGCATCAGCCCCAGCATTTT
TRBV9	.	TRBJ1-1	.	CASSPSGGGRDHAFF	TGTGCCAGCAGCCCTAGTGGGGGGGGCCGGGACCATGCTTTCTTT
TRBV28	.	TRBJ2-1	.	CASSSVGGEQFF	TGTGCCAGCAGCTCAGTGGGGGGTGAGCAGTTCTTC
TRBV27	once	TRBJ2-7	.	CASSTSGTVYEQYF	TGTGCCAGCAGTACTTCCGGGACTGTCTACGAGCAGTACTTC
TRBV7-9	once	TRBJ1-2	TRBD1	CASSLGPGGYGYTF	TGTGCCAGCAGCTTAGGCCCAGGGGGTTATGGCTACACCTTC
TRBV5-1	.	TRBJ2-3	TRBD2	CASSDGTSGSTDTQYF	TGCGCCAGCAGCGACGGGACTAGCGGGTCCACAGATACGCAGTATTTT
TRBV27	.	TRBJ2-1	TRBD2	CASSSGLAGPYNEQFF	TGTGCCAGCAGTTCGGGACTAGCGGGTCCATACAATGAGCAGTTCTTC
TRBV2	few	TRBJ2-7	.	CAVGAYEQYF	TGTGCCGTGGGGGCCTACGAGCAGTACTTC
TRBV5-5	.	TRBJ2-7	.	CASSLGSTYEQYF	TGTGCCAGCAGCTTGGGTAGCACCTACGAGCAGTACTTC
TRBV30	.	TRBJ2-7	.	CAWSVGGSYEQYF	TGTGCCTGGAGTGTAGGGGGATCTTACGAGCAGTACTTC
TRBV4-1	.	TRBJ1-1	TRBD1	CASSQVSADRGNTEAFF	TGCGCCAGCAGCCAAGTAAGTGCGGACAGGGGGAACACTGAAGCTTTCTTT
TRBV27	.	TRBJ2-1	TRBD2	CASSLGTSGTNEQFF	TGTGCCAGCAGTTTAGGGACTAGCGGGACCAATGAGCAGTTCTTC
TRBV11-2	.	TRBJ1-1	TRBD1	CASSSWTGDTEAFF	TGTGCCAGCAGCTCCTGGACAGGGGACACTGAAGCTTTCTTT
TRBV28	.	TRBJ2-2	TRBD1	CASSHPGQGANTGELFF	TGTGCCAGCAGTCACCCGGGACAGGGGGCCAACACCGGGGAGCTGTTTTTT
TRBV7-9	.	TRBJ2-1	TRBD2	CASSPSVAGLYNEQFF	TGTGCCAGCAGCCCGAGCGTAGCGGGGTTATACAATGAGCAGTTCTTC
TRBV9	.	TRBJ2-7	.	CASADRKNEQYF	TGTGCCAGCGCCGACAGAAAAAACGAGCAGTACTTC
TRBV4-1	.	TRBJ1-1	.	CASSQDTLTPPNTEAFF	TGCGCCAGCAGCCAAGATACCCTGACACCTCCAAACACTGAAGCTTTCTTT
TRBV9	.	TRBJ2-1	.	CASSVTTAYNEQFF	TGTGCCAGCAGCGTAACGACGGCCTACAATGAGCAGTTCTTC
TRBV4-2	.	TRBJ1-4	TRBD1	CASSQATGWTTNEKLFF	TGTGCCAGCAGCCAAGCGACAGGGTGGACAACTAATGAAAAACTGTTTTTT
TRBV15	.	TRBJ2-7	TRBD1	CATSVDRGLSYEQYF	TGTGCCACCAGCGTGGACAGGGGGCTCTCCTACGAGCAGTACTTC
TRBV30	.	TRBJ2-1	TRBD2	CAWRAGVYEQFF	TGTGCCTGGAGAGCGGGAGTGTATGAGCAGTTCTTC
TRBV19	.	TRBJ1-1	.	CASSTGTATEAFF	TGTGCCAGTAGTACCGGGACGGCTACTGAAGCTTTCTTT
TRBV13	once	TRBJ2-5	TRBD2	CASSPSGSIQETQYF	TGTGCCAGCAGCCCCAGCGGGAGCATCCAAGAGACCCAGTACTTC
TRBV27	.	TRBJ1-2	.	CASSFLSGGGYTF	TGTGCCAGCAGTTTCCTGTCCGGGGGAGGCTACACCTTC
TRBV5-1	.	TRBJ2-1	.	CASSLASTYNEQFF	TGCGCCAGCAGCTTGGCGTCGACCTACAATGAGCAGTTCTTC
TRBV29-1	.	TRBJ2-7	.	CSVQTDSSEQYF	TGCAGCGTCCAGACAGATAGTAGCGAGCAGTACTTC
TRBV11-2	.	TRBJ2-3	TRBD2	CASSLLAGGTDTQYF	TGTGCCAGCAGCTTACTAGCGGGGGGCACAGATACGCAGTATTTT
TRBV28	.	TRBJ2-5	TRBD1	CATADRGLETQYF	TGTGCCACGGCCGACAGGGGGCTAGAGACCCAGTACTTC
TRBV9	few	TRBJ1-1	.	CASSPHAGAEAFF	TGTGCCAGCAGCCCACACGCGGGAGCTGAAGCTTTCTTT
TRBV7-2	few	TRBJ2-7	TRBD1	CASSLASTGGKYEQYF	TGTGCCAGCAGCTTAGCATCGACAGGGGGCAAATACGAGCAGTACTTC